A selection of T cell receptor beta chains follows, all from one sample in a study of Graves' ophthalmopathy and Graves' hyperthyroidism. TCRdb re-analysed the multiplex PCR reads in MiXCR, keeping a single row per CDR3 protein. The table shows about 620,000 distinct CDR3 sequences, with about 24% occurring only once. Source material: peripheral blood. These receptors were collected from a woman under 30 with stable Graves' hyperthyroidism. Some clones in this sample may be carry-over from other donors' samples. The CDR3 runs from the conserved cysteine through the conserved F or W. The D gene is left open where the match is weak. Size is omitted from some rows. Given values are once, few, many or a class for expanded clones.

size: few; D: TRBD2; J: TRBJ2-2; V: TRBV5-1; CDR3: CASSLATSGTGELFF; DNA: TGCGCCAGCAGCTTGGCCACTAGCGGGACCGGGGAGCTGTTTTTT
size: many; D: .; J: TRBJ2-5; V: TRBV6-1; CDR3: CASRRGPEYQETQYF; DNA: TGTGCCAGCAGGAGGGGACCGGAGTACCAAGAGACCCAGTACTTC
size: .; D: .; J: TRBJ2-5; V: TRBV29-1; CDR3: CSVDGTRGKETQYF; DNA: TGCAGCGTTGACGGGACCCGGGGGAAAGAGACCCAGTACTTC
size: many; D: .; J: TRBJ1-5; V: TRBV6-2/TRBV6-3; CDR3: CASRGPSQPQHF; DNA: TGTGCCAGCAGGGGACCTAGTCAGCCCCAGCATTTT
size: few; D: .; J: TRBJ1-2; V: TRBV19; CDR3: CASSEGLLYGYTF; DNA: TGTGCCAGTAGTGAGGGACTGCTCTATGGCTACACCTTC
size: .; D: .; J: TRBJ1-5; V: TRBV5-1; CDR3: CASSFLGLKDQPQHF; DNA: TGCGCCAGCAGCTTCTTGGGTTTGAAGGATCAGCCCCAGCATTTT
size: .; D: .; J: TRBJ1-1; V: TRBV6-5; CDR3: CASTYSRVNMNTEAFF; DNA: TGTGCAAGCACTTATTCAAGGGTTAACATGAACACTGAAGCTTTCTTT
size: .; D: .; J: TRBJ1-2; V: TRBV12-3/TRBV12-4; CDR3: CASSLTRERGYTF; DNA: TGTGCCAGCAGTCTGACCCGGGAACGTGGCTACACCTTC
size: many; D: .; J: TRBJ1-6; V: TRBV20-1; CDR3: CSARDEWGNYNSPLHF; DNA: TGCAGTGCTAGAGATGAATGGGGGAACTATAATTCACCCCTCCACTTT
size: many; D: .; J: TRBJ1-6; V: TRBV2; CDR3: CASIRDFGNSPLHF; DNA: TGTGCCAGCATTCGGGACTTCGGGAATTCACCCCTCCACTTT
size: many; D: TRBD1; J: TRBJ1-3; V: TRBV20-1; CDR3: CSAGGRDRVGNTIYF; DNA: TGCAGTGCTGGGGGCCGGGACAGGGTTGGAAACACCATATATTTT
size: .; D: TRBD1; J: TRBJ2-7; V: TRBV20-1; CDR3: CSARGGQGAPEQYF; DNA: TGCAGTGCTAGAGGCGGGCAGGGGGCGCCCGAGCAGTACTTC
size: many; D: .; J: TRBJ2-2; V: TRBV12-3/TRBV12-4; CDR3: CASIPGRATNTGELFF; DNA: TGTGCCAGCATTCCTGGGAGAGCAACGAACACCGGGGAGCTGTTTTTT
size: many; D: TRBD1; J: TRBJ2-7; V: TRBV12-3/TRBV12-4; CDR3: CASGGQGSSYEQYF; DNA: TGTGCCAGCGGGGGACAGGGGTCATCCTACGAGCAGTACTTC
size: many; D: TRBD1; J: TRBJ2-6; V: TRBV29-1; CDR3: CSVGGTGAGANVLTF; DNA: TGCAGCGTTGGAGGGACAGGGGCTGGGGCCAACGTCCTGACTTTC
size: few; D: TRBD1; J: TRBJ2-7; V: TRBV12-3/TRBV12-4; CDR3: CASSSQGQPYEQYF; DNA: TGTGCCAGCAGTTCCCAGGGACAGCCTTACGAGCAGTACTTC
size: .; D: TRBD1; J: TRBJ2-7; V: TRBV6-1; CDR3: CASRDLGQGTPSSYEQYF; DNA: TGTGCCAGCAGGGATTTGGGACAGGGGACGCCCAGCTCCTACGAGCAGTACTTC
size: many; D: .; J: TRBJ2-2; V: TRBV2; CDR3: CASSESGVVTGELFF; DNA: TGTGCCAGCAGTGAATCTGGGGTAGTCACCGGGGAGCTGTTTTTT
size: many; D: .; J: TRBJ2-7; V: TRBV20-1; CDR3: CSARPIQEAYEQYF; DNA: TGCAGTGCGAGACCCATACAGGAGGCCTACGAGCAGTACTTC
size: many; D: .; J: TRBJ1-1; V: TRBV29-1; CDR3: CSVETGANTEAFF; DNA: TGCAGCGTTGAAACGGGGGCCAACACTGAAGCTTTCTTT
size: .; D: .; J: TRBJ2-7; V: TRBV7-6; CDR3: CASSLAQADSSYEQYF; DNA: TGTGCCAGCAGCTTAGCGCAGGCAGATAGCTCCTACGAGCAGTACTTC
size: many; D: .; J: TRBJ2-2; V: TRBV19; CDR3: CAGQAETGELFF; DNA: TGTGCCGGACAAGCAGAGACCGGGGAGCTGTTTTTT
size: many; D: .; J: TRBJ1-2; V: TRBV5-6; CDR3: CASSMDSEYGYTF; DNA: TGTGCCAGCAGCATGGACAGTGAATATGGCTACACCTTC
size: few; D: .; J: TRBJ2-7; V: TRBV7-2; CDR3: CASSLGRSRHEQYF; DNA: TGTGCCAGCAGCCTCGGCAGGTCCAGGCACGAGCAGTACTTC
size: many; D: .; J: TRBJ2-3; V: TRBV12-3/TRBV12-4; CDR3: CASSVLLGDTQYF; DNA: TGTGCCAGCAGTGTCCTATTAGGGGATACGCAGTATTTT
size: .; D: .; J: TRBJ1-1; V: TRBV6-5; CDR3: CASSLEGAQDRYTEAFF; DNA: TGTGCCAGCAGTTTGGAAGGGGCGCAGGATAGGTACACTGAAGCTTTCTTT
size: many; D: TRBD1; J: TRBJ2-5; V: TRBV5-1; CDR3: CASSPQGTYETQYF; DNA: TGCGCCAGCAGCCCACAGGGGACCTACGAGACCCAGTACTTC
size: .; D: .; J: TRBJ2-2; V: TRBV5-1; CDR3: CASGDYTTSTGELFF; DNA: TGCGCCAGCGGGGATTATACCACCTCCACCGGGGAGCTGTTTTTT
size: many; D: TRBD1; J: TRBJ2-7; V: TRBV6-5; CDR3: CASSYIGGAHYEQYF; DNA: TGTGCCAGCAGTTATATAGGGGGCGCGCACTACGAGCAGTACTTC
size: many; D: .; J: TRBJ1-2; V: TRBV27; CDR3: CASSRGGIYGYTF; DNA: TGTGCCAGCAGTCGTGGGGGGATCTATGGCTACACCTTC
size: many; D: .; J: TRBJ1-1; V: TRBV6-5; CDR3: CASSYGYMNTEAFF; DNA: TGTGCCAGCAGTTACGGGTACATGAACACTGAAGCTTTCTTT
size: many; D: TRBD1; J: TRBJ2-2; V: TRBV19; CDR3: CASTEPRTGDTGELFF; DNA: TGTGCCAGTACCGAGCCTAGGACAGGGGACACCGGGGAGCTGTTTTTT
size: many; D: TRBD1; J: TRBJ2-5; V: TRBV19; CDR3: CASRQGGQETQYF; DNA: TGTGCCAGTAGACAGGGGGGCCAAGAGACCCAGTACTTC
size: many; D: .; J: TRBJ2-5; V: TRBV20-1; CDR3: CSAREPYQETQYF; DNA: TGCAGTGCTAGAGAGCCTTACCAAGAGACCCAGTACTTC
size: many; D: .; J: TRBJ1-2; V: TRBV29-1; CDR3: CSAVERDYGYTF; DNA: TGCAGCGCGGTGGAGCGGGACTATGGCTACACCTTC
size: .; D: .; J: TRBJ2-7; V: TRBV12-3/TRBV12-4; CDR3: CASDPPGTPTYEQYF; DNA: TGTGCCAGCGACCCCCCCGGGACTCCCACCTACGAGCAGTACTTC
size: many; D: .; J: TRBJ2-7; V: TRBV20-1; CDR3: CSARILAGLLHEQYF; DNA: TGCAGTGCTAGAATATTAGCTGGGTTGTTGCACGAGCAGTACTTC
size: many; D: .; J: TRBJ1-1; V: TRBV20-1; CDR3: CSAPDPRKNTEAFF; DNA: TGCAGTGCCCCCGACCCCAGGAAGAACACTGAAGCTTTCTTT
size: .; D: .; J: TRBJ2-7; V: TRBV6-1; CDR3: CASSSDRNYEQYF; DNA: TGTGCCAGCAGCTCCGACAGGAACTACGAGCAGTACTTC
size: .; D: .; J: TRBJ1-5; V: TRBV28; CDR3: CASSLRDRPFLAQHF; DNA: TGTGCCAGTAGTTTACGGGACCGACCTTTTTTGGCCCAGCATTTT
size: many; D: .; J: TRBJ1-2; V: TRBV6-1; CDR3: CASSLRGTNYGYTF; DNA: TGTGCCAGCAGCTTGCGGGGAACTAACTATGGCTACACCTTC
size: .; D: .; J: TRBJ2-2; V: TRBV28; CDR3: CASSFPYPGELFF; DNA: TGTGCCAGCAGTTTCCCCTACCCCGGGGAGCTGTTTTTT
size: few; D: .; J: TRBJ2-7; V: TRBV18; CDR3: CASSPGTASSYEQYF; DNA: TGTGCCAGCTCACCTGGGACGGCGAGCTCCTACGAGCAGTACTTC
size: .; D: TRBD2; J: TRBJ2-7; V: TRBV12-3/TRBV12-4; CDR3: CASSRDYPPEQYF; DNA: TGTGCCAGCAGCCGGGACTACCCTCCCGAGCAGTACTTC
size: many; D: .; J: TRBJ1-2; V: TRBV6-5; CDR3: CASSYVRGGGYTF; DNA: TGTGCCAGCAGTTATGTCAGGGGCGGTGGCTACACCTTC
size: few; D: TRBD1; J: TRBJ1-5; V: TRBV9; CDR3: CASSEGGQGTQPQHF; DNA: TGTGCCAGCAGCGAGGGGGGACAGGGGACTCAGCCCCAGCATTTT
size: many; D: .; J: TRBJ2-4; V: TRBV2; CDR3: CASSERGGRTKNIKYF; DNA: TGTGCCAGCAGTGAACGTGGGGGGCGAACCAAAAACATTAAGTACTTC
size: many; D: TRBD2; J: TRBJ2-7; V: TRBV20-1; CDR3: CSAVAGTDYEQYF; DNA: TGCAGTGCTGTAGCGGGGACGGACTACGAGCAGTACTTC
size: few; D: .; J: TRBJ1-1; V: TRBV4-1; CDR3: CASSQSVQSKAEAFF; DNA: TGCGCCAGCAGCCAATCCGTCCAATCCAAAGCTGAAGCTTTCTTT
size: many; D: .; J: TRBJ1-5; V: TRBV19; CDR3: CASSIYNQPQHF; DNA: TGTGCCAGTAGTATATACAATCAGCCCCAGCATTTT
size: many; D: .; J: TRBJ1-5; V: TRBV6-5; CDR3: CASSSSGEAQPQHF; DNA: TGTGCCAGCAGTAGCTCGGGGGAGGCTCAGCCCCAGCATTTT
size: few; D: .; J: TRBJ2-4; V: TRBV28; CDR3: CASSTGQTAKNIQYF; DNA: TGTGCCAGCAGCACAGGGCAGACAGCCAAAAACATTCAGTACTTC
size: few; D: .; J: TRBJ2-7; V: TRBV29-1; CDR3: CSVIKASSYEQYF; DNA: TGCAGCGTTATAAAAGCCAGCTCCTACGAGCAGTACTTC
size: few; D: .; J: TRBJ1-2; V: TRBV24-1; CDR3: CATSDFDGYYGYTF; DNA: TGTGCCACCAGTGATTTTGACGGATACTATGGCTACACCTTC
size: .; D: .; J: TRBJ1-1; V: TRBV20-1; CDR3: CSASGRSYTEAFF; DNA: TGCAGTGCCAGCGGTCGGTCTTACACTGAAGCTTTCTTT